A selection of T cell receptor beta chains follows, all from one sample in a study of molecular identifiers for immune sequencing clone quantification. From the PCR reads, TCRdb called clonotypes with MiXCR, one entry per CDR3 protein. The sample holds fewer than 350,000 distinct CDR3 sequences; around 21% are singletons and the top ten take roughly 0.86%. The specimen was naive CD8+ T cells from blood, with Jurkat cell RNA spiked in. The origin of the receptors is a human donor in good health. Some libraries in this study had Jurkat cell RNA spiked in. The CDR3 runs from the conserved cysteine through the conserved F or W. The D gene is left open where the match is weak. The size entry is marked missing in some rows and otherwise reads once, few, many or a size class.

CDR3,DNA,J,D,size,V
CASSSSHWTVLETQYF,TGTGCCAGCAGTTCGAGCCACTGGACAGTTCTAGAGACCCAGTACTTC,TRBJ2-5,NA,NA,TRBV6-5
CASASAFASYEQYF,TGTGCCAGCGCCTCAGCCTTCGCTTCCTACGAGCAGTACTTC,TRBJ2-7,NA,NA,TRBV6-2/TRBV6-3
CSVFVQGSEKLFF,TGCAGCGTTTTCGTACAGGGGAGTGAAAAACTGTTTTTT,TRBJ1-4,TRBD1,many,TRBV29-1
CASSSGLAGSSYNEQFF,TGTGCCAGCAGCTCGGGACTAGCGGGGAGCTCCTACAATGAGCAGTTCTTC,TRBJ2-1,TRBD2,many,TRBV7-8
CASPGTDTQYF,TGTGCCAGCCCCGGGACAGATACGCAGTATTTT,TRBJ2-3,NA,many,TRBV18
CASSEGAGTFNEQFF,TGTGCCAGCAGTGAAGGGGCAGGAACGTTCAATGAGCAGTTCTTC,TRBJ2-1,NA,NA,TRBV25-1
CASSSGSGGYEQYF,TGTGCCAGCAGCTCCGGTTCCGGTGGGTACGAGCAGTACTTC,TRBJ2-7,NA,many,TRBV7-6
CASSPFGGLADEQYF,TGTGCCAGCAGCCCTTTTGGGGGTCTAGCGGACGAGCAGTACTTC,TRBJ2-7,TRBD2,NA,TRBV6-2/TRBV6-3
CASSSSVGAMGQETQYF,TGCGCCAGCAGCTCATCGGTTGGGGCGATGGGACAAGAGACCCAGTACTTC,TRBJ2-5,NA,many,TRBV5-1
CASSLEGGAEAFF,TGTGCCAGCAGCTTGGAGGGGGGTGCTGAAGCTTTCTTT,TRBJ1-1,NA,few,TRBV5-3
CASSLGVTPWGQYF,TGTGCCAGCAGCTTGGGAGTAACCCCATGGGGGCAGTACTTC,TRBJ2-7,NA,many,TRBV5-5